Presented here are 28 T cell receptor delta chains from one specimen sequenced in a study of gamma-delta chains in newborns, infants, children. With CATT, TCRdb re-called clones from the reads. Of roughly 5,000 delta-chain clones in the sample, around 2.8% were seen once. Sample: blood. All receptors come from a child who was a newborn, infant or young child, either healthy, febrile or measles-vaccinated (not recorded which).

Note on this clone: TCRdb assigns this DNA the protein of a much larger clone, which departs from its translation at residue 6; this likely reflects a read error, and the protein shown comes from translating the DNA. This chain uses TRDV1 with TRDJ2; D remains ambiguous. Trimming cost V 2 bases and J 1 base, with 11 bases left between them. The germline CDR1 and CDR2 sequences are TSWWSYY and QGS. CDR3 length: 16 residues. The CDR3 loop reads CALGEKRVDLTAQLFF. The CDR3 DNA reads as TGTGCTCTTGGGGAAAAAAGGGTGGATTTGACAGCACAACTCTTCTTT.

There are a few counts of this clone. It is likely a read error: a sequence one base away is far more abundant. Other DNA sequences from this sample encode an identical CDR3 as well. The rearrangement joins TRDV2 to TRDJ2, with 11 positions matching TRDD3. Germline assignment: CDR1 GEAIGNYY and CDR2 EKD. This CDR3 region has 16 residues. CDR3 in amino acids: CACDTGGYALTAQLFF. The CDR3 DNA reads TGTGCCTGTGACACTGGGGGATACGCTTTGACAGCACAACTTTTCTTT.

By sample fraction, this clone is medium-sized. Other nucleotide sequences from this sample produce the same CDR3. V and J are TRDV2 and TRDJ3, with 13 bases lining up with TRDD3. The ends lost 2 bases at V and 4 bases at J; junction bases unmatched: 7. CDR1 and CDR2 (germline): GEAIGNYY, EKD. The CDR3 has 19 residues. The CDR3 DNA follows: TGTGCCTGTGACAAAGTACTGGGGGATACGAGATGGGACACCCGACAGATGTTTTTC. Translating it yields CACDKVLGDTRWDTRQMFF.

As concerns this clone: TCRdb shows a much larger clone's protein in place of this DNA's translation, and the two differ at residue 10, likely through a read error; the protein shown is translated from the DNA. The CDR3 is CACDTIGGYPAQLFF. CDR3 in DNA: TGTGCCTGTGACACGATAGGGGGATACCCAGCACAACTCTTCTTT. The rearrangement links TRDV2 to TRDJ2; 9 bases are a match to TRDD3. CDR3 length equals 15 residues. The trim removed 1 base at V and 6 bases at J, leaving 5 bases unmatched. Germline values: CDR1 GEAIGNYY, CDR2 EKD.

As to this clone: TCRdb pairs this DNA with a much larger clone's protein that differs at residue 4, likely a read error; the protein shown was translated from the DNA. The V and J genes are TRDV2 and TRDJ3; 8 bases map to TRDD3. This CDR3 has 18 amino acids. Germline CDR1 reads GEAIGNYY; CDR2 reads EKD. V shed 5 bases, J shed 0 bases, and the junction held 8 bases outside the gene matches. In DNA, the CDR3 is TGTGCCTGTGGCCGGGGGATAACGCGCTCCTGGGACACCCGACAGATGTTTTTC. The encoded protein is CACGRGITRSWDTRQMFF.

This clone was found a few times. TCRdb pairs this DNA with a much larger clone's protein that differs at residue 4, likely a read error; the protein shown was translated from the DNA. The chain has TRDV2 and TRDJ3, with TRDD3 matching 11 bases. From germline, CDR1 is GEAIGNYY and CDR2 EKD. The CDR3 has 15 residues. Germline trimming cut 5 bases from V and 5 bases from J; bases unmatched to any gene: 1. CDR3 bases: TGTGCCTGTGGCTGGGGGATACGGGACACCCGACAGATGTTTTTC. This sequence encodes CACGWGIRDTRQMFF.

Remarks on this clone: The protein given by TCRdb reflects a much larger clone and differs at residue 12 from this DNA's translation, likely from a read error; the protein shown is the DNA's translation. The V and J genes are TRDV2 and TRDJ3; 11 bases map to TRDD3. The CDR3 has 15 amino acids. Germline CDR1 reads GEAIGNYY; CDR2 reads EKD. In DNA form, the CDR3 reads TGTGCCTGTGACTGGGGGATACGGGACACCCGACATATGTTTTTC. Translated, it gives CACDWGIRDTRHMFF.

Turning to this clone: With only one base between it and a far larger clone, this is likely a read error. The sample contains more than one DNA sequence encoding this CDR3. This chain's CDR3 is CACDTIYSPWDTRQMFF. As DNA, the CDR3 is TGTGCCTGTGACACGATCTACTCACCCTGGGACACCCGACAGATGTTTTTC. The chain joins TRDV2 to TRDJ3; D unresolved. The ends were cut back, 1 base at V and 2 bases at J, with 11 bases in the middle. The CDR3 totals 17 residues. Germline V gives CDR1 GEAIGNYY, CDR2 EKD.

A few counts support this clone. TCRdb's listed protein matches a much larger clone and diverges from this DNA's translation at residue 9, likely through a read error; the protein shown comes from the DNA. CDR3 sequence: CACDTGDLGSWDTRQMFF. CDR3 coding DNA: TGTGCCTGTGACACCGGCGACCTAGGCTCCTGGGACACCCGACAGATGTTTTTC. This rearrangement joins TRDV2 to TRDJ3; D uncertain. The CDR3 runs to 18 residues. The V and J ends lost 0 bases and 0 bases respectively, with 11 bases between them. Germline assignment: CDR1 GEAIGNYY and CDR2 EKD.

Points on this clone: The protein TCRdb lists belongs to a much larger clone and differs from this DNA's translation at residue 4, which points to a read error; the protein shown is made from the DNA. The chain has TRDV2 and TRDJ1, with D uncertain. This CDR3 comprises 15 residues. Germline V gene lookup returns CDR1 GEAIGNYY and CDR2 EKD. CDR3 coding DNA: TGTGCCTGTGGCACCGTGGGACAGTACACCGATAAACTCATCTTT. Its translation is CACGTVGQYTDKLIF.

This clone was seen ten or more times. A much more abundant neighbour one base away suggests this may be a read error. V usage is TRDV2 and J usage is TRDJ2, with 9 bases matching TRDD3. The CDR3 has 15 amino acids. The germline V gene has CDR1 GEAIGNYY and CDR2 EKD. Here the CDR3 DNA reads TGTGCCTGTGACACGCTGGGGGATTTGACAGCACACCTCTTCTTT. This sequence encodes CACDTLGDLTAHLFF.

This clone showed up many times. It differs at one base from a far larger clone, so likely a read error. The chain links TRDV2 to TRDJ3, with 12 bases fitting TRDD3. Germline lookup yields CDR1 GEAIGNYY and CDR2 EKD. This CDR3 is built from 18 residues. The CDR3 here is CACDTVLGDTWGTRQMFF. As DNA, the CDR3 is TGTGCCTGTGACACCGTACTGGGGGATACCTGGGGCACCCGACAGATGTTTTTC.

The table lists this clone with a few counts. TCRdb has a much larger clone's protein, which differs at residue 13 from the translation of this DNA, likely because of a read error; what is shown is the protein translated from the DNA. The chain employs TRDV1 and TRDJ3; D gene uncertain. Germline-derived CDR1 and CDR2 are TSWWSYY and QGS. The CDR3 consists of 15 residues. The CDR3 nucleotides are TGTGCTCTTGGGGAAGGGGTTTGGGACACCCGACAGAAGTTTTTC. Its translation is CALGEGVWDTRQKFF.

This clone was counted a few times. A far bigger clonotype differs at one base, so this is likely a read error. V gene TRDV2 combines with J gene TRDJ3; 12 nucleotides align to TRDD3. The CDR3 runs 22 residues. Germline V gene data show CDR1 as GEAIGNYY and CDR2 as EKD. DNA for the CDR3: TGTGCCTGTGACACCGTCCGCTGGGGGATACGCTCACGGTCCTGGGGCACCCGACAGATGTTTTTC. It specifies CACDTVRWGIRSRSWGTRQMFF.

On this clone itself: A read error is possible here, since a much larger clone lies one base away. Other DNA sequences in this sample translate to the same CDR3. J is TRDJ3 and V is TRDV2, with D possibly TRDD3 on 6 matching bases. The CDR3 totals 16 residues. Germline values: CDR1 GEAIGNYY, CDR2 EKD. The CDR3 reads CACNGGHSWDTRQMFF. The CDR3, as DNA: TGTGCCTGTAATGGGGGCCACTCCTGGGATACCCGACAGATGTTTTTC.

Worth noting for this clone: A much more abundant neighbour one base away suggests this may be a read error. This same CDR3 is encoded by further DNA sequences in the sample. The rearrangement uses TRAV29/DV5 and TRDJ1; 8 bases line up with TRDD3. Germline CDR1 is NSMFDY and CDR2 is ISSIKDK. The CDR3 has 18 residues. The CDR3 DNA reads as TGTGCAGCGAGCGCTCTCCTACGAAGGGGATACAGCACCGATAAACTCATCTTT. This gives the protein CAASALLRRGYSTDKLIF. The full variable domain, with the rest looked up from reference TRAV29/DV5 and TRDJ1, is DQQVKQNSPSLSVQEGRISILNCDYTNSMFDYFLWYKKYPAEGPTFLISISSIKDKNEDGRFTVFLNKSAKHLSLHIVPSQPGDSAVYFCAASALLRRGYSTDKLIFGKGTRVTVEP.

This clone has only a few counts. TCRdb assigns this DNA the protein of a much larger clone, which departs from its translation at residue 3; this likely reflects a read error, and the protein shown comes from translating the DNA. The chain combines TRDV3 with TRDJ3; TRDD3 might be the D (6 bases). Per the germline V gene, CDR1 is TVYSNPD and CDR2 is GDNSRS (reference sequence). The CDR3 covers 17 residues. The CDR3 loop reads CALRRLGSSWDTRQMFF. For the CDR3, the DNA is TGTGCCCTTAGACGACTGGGAAGCTCCTGGGACACCCGACAGATGTTTTTC.

To note about this clone: Translating this DNA gives a protein that differs at residue 12 from the TCRdb one, which belongs to a much larger clone; a read error is likely, and the protein shown is this translation. This chain links TRDV3 with TRDJ3; TRDD3 is a possible D gene (5 bases). There are 19 residues in the CDR3. CDR1 TVYSNPD and CDR2 GDNSRS come from the germline V gene (reference sequence). CDR3 sequence (DNA): TGTGCCTTTAGGCGGAGGGGGTTCTCTAGCTCCTTGGACACCCGACAGATGTTTTTC. Translation gives CAFRRRGFSSSLDTRQMFF.

In this sample, this clone turned up many times. The protein recorded in TCRdb matches a much larger clone and deviates from this DNA's translation at residue 4, suggesting a read error; the protein here is obtained by translating the DNA. The chain employs TRDV2 and TRDJ1; TRDD3 aligns across 7 bases. V lost 5 bases to trimming and J lost 0 bases; unmatched junction nucleotides: 11. Germline assignment: CDR1 GEAIGNYY and CDR2 EKD. The CDR3 runs 16 residues. This CDR3 reads CACGTGGGSYTDKLIF. The CDR3 nucleotides are TGTGCCTGTGGCACAGGAGGGGGATCGTACACCGATAAACTCATCTTT.

By sample fraction, this clone is medium-sized (0.01 to 0.1%). A read error is likely here: a far larger clone is one base away. The CDR3 bases are TGTGCCTGTAACTGGGGGAGCTCCTGGGACACCCGACAGATGTTTTTC. Its protein product is CACNWGSSWDTRQMFF. The rearrangement joins TRDV2 to TRDJ3; 9 bases align to TRDD3. J was trimmed by 0 bases and V by 6 bases; bases with no gene match: 2. The CDR3 sequence is 16 residues long. The germline CDR1 and CDR2 sequences are GEAIGNYY and EKD.

This clone was found a few times. A far larger clone differs by one base, so this is likely a read error. Other DNA sequences from this sample encode an identical CDR3 as well. J is TRDJ2 and V is TRDV2; 10 positions match TRDD3. There are 15 residues in the CDR3. Germline V gives CDR1 GEAIGNYY, CDR2 EKD. The J segment lost 4 bases and the V segment lost 1 base, leaving 2 bases of the junction unmatched. CDR3: CACDTVGDTTAQLFF. The CDR3 DNA is TGTGCCTGTGACACGGTGGGGGATACGACAGCACAACTCTTCTTT.

Remarks on this clone: A much larger clone differs from this one at a single base, so this may be a read error. This sequence joins TRDV1 and TRDJ2, with 13 bases aligning to TRDD3. The germline V gene has CDR1 TSWWSYY and CDR2 QGS. The CDR3 sequence is 23 residues long. This chain's CDR3 is CSLGELGDLTGGYEPQGTAQLFF. In DNA form, the CDR3 reads TGTTCTCTTGGGGAACTCGGGGATTTAACTGGGGGATACGAACCCCAGGGGACAGCACAACTCTTCTTT.

The table lists this clone with a few counts. TCRdb's protein, taken from a much larger clone, differs from this DNA's translation at residue 5, likely owing to a read error; the protein displayed comes from the DNA. V is TRDV2 and J is TRDJ3, with 8 bases identical to TRDD3. The germline V gene encodes CDR1 GEAIGNYY and CDR2 EKD. J gave up 3 bases and V 4 bases, and 7 bases lay outside the gene matches. This CDR3 region has 17 residues. The CDR3 is CACDAGGNGWDTRQMFF. Written as DNA, the CDR3 is TGTGCCTGTGATGCTGGGGGAAATGGCTGGGACACCCGACAGATGTTTTTC.

Concerning this clone itself: This DNA's translation differs at residue 14 from TCRdb's protein, which comes from a much larger clone; a read error is likely, and the protein shown is translated from the DNA. The chain employs TRDV2 and TRDJ2, with 13 bases identical to TRDD3. CDR1 is GEAIGNYY, CDR2 EKD, per germline. The CDR3 contains 17 residues. The CDR3 nucleotides are TGTGCCTGTGACACCGTACTGGGGGATACGTTGACAGCACTACTCTTCTTT. Encoded protein: CACDTVLGDTLTALLFF.

This clone has more than one count but fewer than ten. TCRdb's protein, taken from a much larger clone, differs from this DNA's translation at residue 3, likely owing to a read error; the protein displayed comes from the DNA. The chain uses TRDV2 and TRDJ3; TRDD3 might be the D (6 bases). This CDR3 is 19 amino acids long. The germline V gene encodes CDR1 GEAIGNYY and CDR2 EKD. In DNA, the CDR3 is TGTGCCCGTGACACCGTGGGGGTTATAGCAATCTGGGACACCCGACAGATGTTTTTC. Translated, it gives CARDTVGVIAIWDTRQMFF.

This clone ranks as medium-sized. The V call is TRDV1, the J call TRDJ1; TRDD3 agrees at 13 bases. This CDR3 region has 17 residues. Germline trimming cut 0 bases from V and 0 bases from J; bases unmatched to any gene: 1. The germline V gene encodes CDR1 TSWWSYY and CDR2 QGS. CDR3 sequence reads: CALGELLGDTNTDKLIF. The CDR3 DNA sequence: TGTGCTCTTGGGGAACTACTGGGGGATACGAACACCGATAAACTCATCTTT.

As regards this clone: The protein held in TCRdb is that of a much larger clone and does not match this DNA's translation at residue 12, likely because of a read error; the protein shown is translated from the DNA. The gene calls are TRDV2 and TRDJ3; 13 nucleotides align to TRDD3. There are 19 residues in the CDR3. Trimming removed 2 bases from V and 5 bases from J; junction bases left unmatched: 8. Per germline, CDR1 GEAIGNYY and CDR2 EKD. The CDR3 protein is CACDNTGGYGSRDTRQMFF. The CDR3 nucleotides are TGTGCCTGTGACAATACTGGGGGATACGGGTCCCGGGACACCCGACAGATGTTTTTC.

This clone turned up a few times. An end of the junction does not agree with germline; a read error may underlie this. The V call is TRDV2, the J call TRDJ2; 8 bases line up with TRDD3. Per germline, CDR1 GEAIGNYY and CDR2 EKD. The CDR3 sequence is 15 residues long. This chain's CDR3 is CACDLLGALTAHLFF. CDR3 bases: TGTGCCTGTGACTTACTGGGGGCTTTGACAGCACACCTCTTCTTT.